The source of this TCR beta chain is a study of blood T cell repertoires in COVID-19. On the study more broadly: Donors in the United States, Italy and Spain gave samples during acute or convalescent COVID-19. Sources were T cells, B-cell-depleted T cells, or PBMCs; the material itself was cDNA or gDNA.

Deletions cut 8 bases from V and 5 bases from J, with 14 bases between. The length of the CDR3 is 12 residues. The germline V gene encodes CDR1 SQVTM and CDR2 ANQGSEA. In the original workflow: Reference gene primer amplification gave estimated nucleated cell counts. This table comes from immunoSEQ multiplex PCR, and its TCRdb copy is limited to in-frame clones, with some not included. V, J and clone size were drawn from that table, and D and trimming were deduced from the DNA. This sample has around 130,000 clones, with approximately 88% found just once. The TCR originated in an older man with active COVID-19. This chain links TRBV29-1 with TRBJ2-3; D is undetermined. The sample taken for sequencing was peripheral blood. CDR3 amino acids: CSIRRLGDTQYF. CDR3 DNA: TGCAGCATAAGGCGGCTCGGAGATACGCAGTATTTT.